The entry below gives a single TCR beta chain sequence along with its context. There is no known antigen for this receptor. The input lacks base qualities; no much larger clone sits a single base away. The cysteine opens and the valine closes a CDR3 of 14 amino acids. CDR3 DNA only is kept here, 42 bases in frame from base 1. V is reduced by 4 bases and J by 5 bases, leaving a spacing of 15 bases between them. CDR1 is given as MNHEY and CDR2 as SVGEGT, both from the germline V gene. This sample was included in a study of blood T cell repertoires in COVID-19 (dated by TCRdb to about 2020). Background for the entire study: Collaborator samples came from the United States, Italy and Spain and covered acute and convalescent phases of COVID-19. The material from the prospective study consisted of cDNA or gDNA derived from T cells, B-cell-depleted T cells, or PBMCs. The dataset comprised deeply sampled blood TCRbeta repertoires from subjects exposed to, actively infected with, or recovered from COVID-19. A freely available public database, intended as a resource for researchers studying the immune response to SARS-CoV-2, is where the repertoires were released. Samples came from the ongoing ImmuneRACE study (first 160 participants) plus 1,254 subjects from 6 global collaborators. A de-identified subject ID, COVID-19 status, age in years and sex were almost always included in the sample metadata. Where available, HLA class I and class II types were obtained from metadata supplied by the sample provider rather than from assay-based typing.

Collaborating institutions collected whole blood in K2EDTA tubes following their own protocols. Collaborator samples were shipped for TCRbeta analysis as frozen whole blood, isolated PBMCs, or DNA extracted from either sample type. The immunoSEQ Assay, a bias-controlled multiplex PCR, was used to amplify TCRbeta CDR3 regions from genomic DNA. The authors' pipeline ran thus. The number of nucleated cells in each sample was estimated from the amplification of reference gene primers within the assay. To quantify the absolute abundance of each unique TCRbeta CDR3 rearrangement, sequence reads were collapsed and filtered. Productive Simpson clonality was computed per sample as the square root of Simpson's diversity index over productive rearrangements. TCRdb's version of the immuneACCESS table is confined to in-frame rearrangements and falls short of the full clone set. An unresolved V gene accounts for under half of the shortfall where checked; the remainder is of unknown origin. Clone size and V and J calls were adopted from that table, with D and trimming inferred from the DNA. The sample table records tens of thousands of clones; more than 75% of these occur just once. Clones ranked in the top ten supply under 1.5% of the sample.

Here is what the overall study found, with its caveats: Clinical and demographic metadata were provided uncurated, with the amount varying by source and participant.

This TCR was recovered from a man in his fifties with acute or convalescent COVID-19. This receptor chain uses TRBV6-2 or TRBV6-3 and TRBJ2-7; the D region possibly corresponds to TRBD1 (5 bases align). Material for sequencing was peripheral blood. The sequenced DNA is TGTGCCAGCAGTTCCTCCAGATGGGGCGACGAGCAGTACGTC. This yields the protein CASSSSRWGDEQYV.